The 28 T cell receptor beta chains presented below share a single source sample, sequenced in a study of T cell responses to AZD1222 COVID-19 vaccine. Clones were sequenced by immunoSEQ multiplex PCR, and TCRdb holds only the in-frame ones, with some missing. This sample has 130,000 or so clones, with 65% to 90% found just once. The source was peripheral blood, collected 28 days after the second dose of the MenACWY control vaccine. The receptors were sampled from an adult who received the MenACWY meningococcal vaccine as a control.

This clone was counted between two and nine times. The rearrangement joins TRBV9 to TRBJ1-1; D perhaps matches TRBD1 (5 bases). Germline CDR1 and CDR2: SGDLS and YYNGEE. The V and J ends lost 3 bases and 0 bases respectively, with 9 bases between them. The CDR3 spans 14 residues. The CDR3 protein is CASSGQKMNTEAFF. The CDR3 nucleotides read TGTGCCAGCAGCGGACAGAAAATGAACACTGAAGCTTTCTTT.

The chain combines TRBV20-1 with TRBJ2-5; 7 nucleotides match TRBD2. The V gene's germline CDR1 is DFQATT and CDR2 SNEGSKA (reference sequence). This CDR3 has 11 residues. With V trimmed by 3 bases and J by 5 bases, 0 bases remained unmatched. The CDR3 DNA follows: TGCAGTGCTAGCGGGGGGGAGACCCAGTACTTC. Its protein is CSASGGETQYF.

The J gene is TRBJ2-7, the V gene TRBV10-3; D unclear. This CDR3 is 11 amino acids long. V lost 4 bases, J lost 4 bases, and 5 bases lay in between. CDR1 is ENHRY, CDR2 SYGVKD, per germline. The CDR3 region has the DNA TGTGCCATCAGTGGAGGTTACGAGCAGTACTTC. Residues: CAISGGYEQYF.

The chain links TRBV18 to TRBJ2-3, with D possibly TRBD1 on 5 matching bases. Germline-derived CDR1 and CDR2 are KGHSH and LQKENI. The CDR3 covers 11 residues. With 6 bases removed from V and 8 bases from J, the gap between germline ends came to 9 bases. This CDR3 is CASSDRGTQYF. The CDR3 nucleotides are TGTGCCAGCTCGGATAGGGGTACGCAGTATTTT.

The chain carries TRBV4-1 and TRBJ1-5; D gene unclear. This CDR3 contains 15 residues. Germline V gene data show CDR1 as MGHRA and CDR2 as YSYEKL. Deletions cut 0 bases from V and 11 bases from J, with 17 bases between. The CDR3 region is CASSQDRVKTGTQHF. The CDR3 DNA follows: TGCGCCAGCAGCCAAGACCGGGTGAAAACCGGGACCCAGCATTTT.

The CDR3 DNA is TGCGCCAGCAGCCCAGCTCCTGGACAGGTGAACACTGAAGCTTTCTTT. As protein: CASSPAPGQVNTEAFF. V gene TRBV5-1 combines with J gene TRBJ1-1; 7 positions agree with TRBD1. CDR3 length: 16 amino acids. CDR1 SGHRS and CDR2 YFSETQ come from the germline V gene. V trimming: 4 bases; J trimming: 0 bases; junction bases outside the gene matches: 9.

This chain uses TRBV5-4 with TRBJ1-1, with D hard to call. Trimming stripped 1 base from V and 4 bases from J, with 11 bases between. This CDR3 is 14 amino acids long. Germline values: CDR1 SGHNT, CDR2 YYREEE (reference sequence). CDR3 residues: CASSLYLSRTEAFF. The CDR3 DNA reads TGTGCCAGCAGCTTGTACCTGAGCCGCACTGAAGCTTTCTTT.

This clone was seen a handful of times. CDR3 sequence: CASSPRDRMSYEQYF. In nucleotides, the CDR3 is TGTGCCAGCAGCCCCCGGGACCGCATGAGTTACGAGCAGTACTTC. The rearrangement joins TRBV14 to TRBJ2-7, with D perhaps TRBD1 or TRBD2 (5 bases each). The CDR3 has 15 residues. V was cut by 4 bases and J by 4 bases, with 17 bases left in between. Germline V gene lookup returns CDR1 SGHDN and CDR2 FVKESK. Full variable domain (remainder filled in from reference TRBV14 and TRBJ2-7): EAGVTQFPSHSVIEKGQTVTLRCDPISGHDNLYWYRRVMGKEIKFLLHFVKESKQDESGMPNNRFLAERTGGTYSTLKVQPAELEDSGVYFCASSPRDRMSYEQYFGPGTRLTVT.

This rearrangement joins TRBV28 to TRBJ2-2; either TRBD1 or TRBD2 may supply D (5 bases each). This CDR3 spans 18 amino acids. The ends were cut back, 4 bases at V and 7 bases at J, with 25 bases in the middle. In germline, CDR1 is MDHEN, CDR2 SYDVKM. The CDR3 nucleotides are TGTGCCAGCAGTTCCCCGGGACCCGGCGGCGTCTTCGTCGGGGAGCTGTTTTTT. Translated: CASSSPGPGGVFVGELFF.

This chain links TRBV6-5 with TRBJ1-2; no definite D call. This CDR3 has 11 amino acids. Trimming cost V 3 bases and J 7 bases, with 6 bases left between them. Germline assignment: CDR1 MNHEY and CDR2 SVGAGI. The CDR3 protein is CASSYMGGYTF. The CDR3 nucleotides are TGTGCCAGCAGTTATATGGGTGGCTACACCTTC.

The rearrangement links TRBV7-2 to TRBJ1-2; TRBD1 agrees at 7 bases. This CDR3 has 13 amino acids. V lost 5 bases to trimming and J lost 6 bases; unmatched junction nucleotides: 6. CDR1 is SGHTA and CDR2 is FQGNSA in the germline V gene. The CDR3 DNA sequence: TGTGCCAGCAGCCGGGAGGGGGCGGATGGCTACACCTTC. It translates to CASSREGADGYTF.

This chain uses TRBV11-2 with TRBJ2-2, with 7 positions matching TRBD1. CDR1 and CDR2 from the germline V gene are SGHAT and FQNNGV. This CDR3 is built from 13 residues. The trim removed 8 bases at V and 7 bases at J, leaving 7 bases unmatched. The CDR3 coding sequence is TGTGCCAGCGACTCAACAGGGGTCGGGGAGCTGTTTTTT. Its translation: CASDSTGVGELFF.

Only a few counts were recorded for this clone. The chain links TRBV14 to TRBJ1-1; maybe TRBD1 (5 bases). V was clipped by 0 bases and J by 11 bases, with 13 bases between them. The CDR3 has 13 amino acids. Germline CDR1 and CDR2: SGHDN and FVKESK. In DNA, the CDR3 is TGTGCCAGCAGCCAAGAAAGGGCGGGGCTGGCTTTCTTT. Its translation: CASSQERAGLAFF.

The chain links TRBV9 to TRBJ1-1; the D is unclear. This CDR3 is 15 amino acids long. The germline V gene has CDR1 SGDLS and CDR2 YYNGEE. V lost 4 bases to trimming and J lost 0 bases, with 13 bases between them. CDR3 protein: CASSPRTAMNTEAFF. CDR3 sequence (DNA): TGTGCCAGCAGCCCAAGGACGGCAATGAACACTGAAGCTTTCTTT. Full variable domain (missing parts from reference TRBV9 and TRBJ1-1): DSGVTQTPKHLITATGQRVTLRCSPRSGDLSVYWYQQSLDQGLQFLIQYYNGEERAKGNILERFSAQQFPDLHSELNLSSLELGDSALYFCASSPRTAMNTEAFFGQGTRLTVV.

The CDR3 region has the DNA TGCGCCAGCAGCTTGGAGGCAGCAGCCTACAATGAGCAGTTCTTC. It codes for CASSLEAAAYNEQFF. The rearrangement joins TRBV5-1 to TRBJ2-1; no reliable D call. Per germline, CDR1 SGHRS and CDR2 YFSETQ. Trimming took off 0 bases at V and 2 bases at J, with 9 bases between the two ends. The CDR3 is 15 amino acids.

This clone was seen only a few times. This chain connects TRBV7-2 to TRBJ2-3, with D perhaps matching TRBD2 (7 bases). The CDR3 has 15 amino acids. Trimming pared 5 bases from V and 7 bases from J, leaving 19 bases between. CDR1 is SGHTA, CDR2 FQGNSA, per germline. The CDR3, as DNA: TGTGCCAGCAGCCAAGTTGGGGGGGGCAGCTATACGCAGTATTTT. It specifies CASSQVGGGSYTQYF.

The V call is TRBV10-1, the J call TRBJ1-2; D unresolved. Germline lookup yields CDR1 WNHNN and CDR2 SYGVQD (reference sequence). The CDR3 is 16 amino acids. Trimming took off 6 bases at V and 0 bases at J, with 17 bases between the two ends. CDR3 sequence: CASSPGSALSNYGYTF. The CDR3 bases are TGCGCCAGCAGCCCGGGCTCAGCGTTGTCTAACTATGGCTACACCTTC.

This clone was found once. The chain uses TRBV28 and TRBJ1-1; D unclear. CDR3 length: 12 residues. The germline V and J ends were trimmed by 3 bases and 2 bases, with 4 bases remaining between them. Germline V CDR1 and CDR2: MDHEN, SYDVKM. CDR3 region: CASSLSNTEAFF. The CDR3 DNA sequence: TGTGCCAGCAGTTTGTCTAACACTGAAGCTTTCTTT.

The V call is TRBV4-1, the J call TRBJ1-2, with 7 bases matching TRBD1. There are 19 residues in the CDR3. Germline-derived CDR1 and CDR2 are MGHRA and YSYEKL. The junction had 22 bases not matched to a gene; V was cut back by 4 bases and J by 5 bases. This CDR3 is CASSPRLAPASGQLYGYTF. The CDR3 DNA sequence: TGCGCCAGCAGCCCCCGTCTTGCACCAGCCTCGGGACAGCTTTATGGCTACACCTTC.

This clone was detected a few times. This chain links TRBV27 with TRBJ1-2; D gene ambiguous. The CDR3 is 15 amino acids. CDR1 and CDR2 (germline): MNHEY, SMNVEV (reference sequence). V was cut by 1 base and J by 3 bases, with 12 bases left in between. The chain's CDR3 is CASSLWGTSHYGYTF. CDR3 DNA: TGTGCCAGCAGTTTATGGGGAACCTCGCACTATGGCTACACCTTC.

The CDR3 loop reads CASSVGDASDTQYF. The CDR3, as DNA: TGTGCCAGCAGCGTAGGTGACGCATCAGATACGCAGTATTTT. The chain uses TRBV9 and TRBJ2-3; D is unclear. Per the germline V gene, CDR1 is SGDLS and CDR2 is YYNGEE. The CDR3 has 14 amino acids. V was shortened by 0 bases and J by 4 bases, with 9 bases between the two germline ends. Supplemented by reference TRBV9 and TRBJ2-3, the full variable domain reads DSGVTQTPKHLITATGQRVTLRCSPRSGDLSVYWYQQSLDQGLQFLIQYYNGEERAKGNILERFSAQQFPDLHSELNLSSLELGDSALYFCASSVGDASDTQYFGPGTRLTVL.

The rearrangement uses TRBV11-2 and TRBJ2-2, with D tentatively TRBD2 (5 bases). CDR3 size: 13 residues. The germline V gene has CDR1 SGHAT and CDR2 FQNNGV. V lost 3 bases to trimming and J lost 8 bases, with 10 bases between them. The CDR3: CASSFVRGGELFF. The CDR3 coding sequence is TGTGCCAGCAGCTTTGTCCGCGGGGGGGAGCTGTTTTTT.

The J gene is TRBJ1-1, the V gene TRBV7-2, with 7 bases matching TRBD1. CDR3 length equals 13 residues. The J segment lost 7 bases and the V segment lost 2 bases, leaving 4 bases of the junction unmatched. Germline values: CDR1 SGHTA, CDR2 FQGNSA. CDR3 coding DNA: TGTGCCAGCAGCTTAAACAGGGGAAGTGAAGCTTTCTTT. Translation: CASSLNRGSEAFF.

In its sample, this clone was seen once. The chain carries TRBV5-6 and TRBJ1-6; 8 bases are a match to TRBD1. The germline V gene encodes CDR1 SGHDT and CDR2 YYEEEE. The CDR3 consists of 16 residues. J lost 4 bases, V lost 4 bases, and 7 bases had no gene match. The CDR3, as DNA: TGTGCCAGCAGCCTGAGGACAGGGAATTATAATTCACCCCTCCACTTT. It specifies CASSLRTGNYNSPLHF.

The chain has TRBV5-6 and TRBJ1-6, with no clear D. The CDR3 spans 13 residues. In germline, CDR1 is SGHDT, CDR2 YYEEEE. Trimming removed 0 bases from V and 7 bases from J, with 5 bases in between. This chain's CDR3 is CASSLERNSPLHF. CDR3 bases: TGTGCCAGCAGCTTGGAACGGAATTCACCCCTCCACTTT.

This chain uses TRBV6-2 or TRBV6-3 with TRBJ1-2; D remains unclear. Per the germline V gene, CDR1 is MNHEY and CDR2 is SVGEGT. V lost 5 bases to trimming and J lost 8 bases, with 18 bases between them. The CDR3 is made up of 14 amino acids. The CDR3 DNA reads TGTGCCAGCAGTCCCGAACCGACGGTAGTGGGCTACACCTTC. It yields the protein CASSPEPTVVGYTF.

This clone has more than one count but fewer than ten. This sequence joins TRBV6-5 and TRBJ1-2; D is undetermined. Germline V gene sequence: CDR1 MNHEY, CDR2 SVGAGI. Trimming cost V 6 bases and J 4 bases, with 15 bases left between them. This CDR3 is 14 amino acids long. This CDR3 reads CASSLGGRSYGYTF. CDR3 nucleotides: TGTGCCAGCAGCCTAGGCGGGCGTAGCTATGGCTACACCTTC.

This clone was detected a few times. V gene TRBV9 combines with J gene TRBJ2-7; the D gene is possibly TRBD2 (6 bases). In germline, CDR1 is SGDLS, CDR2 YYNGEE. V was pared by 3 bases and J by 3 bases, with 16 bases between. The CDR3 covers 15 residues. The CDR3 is CASSGSKGDFYEQYF. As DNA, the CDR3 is TGTGCCAGCAGCGGGTCGAAAGGGGACTTCTACGAGCAGTACTTC.